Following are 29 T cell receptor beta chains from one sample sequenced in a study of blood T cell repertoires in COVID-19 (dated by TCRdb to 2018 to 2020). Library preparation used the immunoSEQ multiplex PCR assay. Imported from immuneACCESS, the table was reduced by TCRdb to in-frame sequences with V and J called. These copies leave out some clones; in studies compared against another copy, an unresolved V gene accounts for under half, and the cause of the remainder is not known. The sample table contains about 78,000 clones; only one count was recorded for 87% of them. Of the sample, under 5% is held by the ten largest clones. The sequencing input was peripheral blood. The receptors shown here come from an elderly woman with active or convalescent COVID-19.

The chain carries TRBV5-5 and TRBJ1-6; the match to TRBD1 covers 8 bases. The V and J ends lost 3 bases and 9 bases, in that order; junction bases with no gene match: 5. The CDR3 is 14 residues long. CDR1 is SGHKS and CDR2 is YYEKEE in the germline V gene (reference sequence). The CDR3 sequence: CASSSGTGSSPLHF. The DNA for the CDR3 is TGTGCCAGCAGCTCCGGGACAGGCTCTTCACCCCTCCACTTT.

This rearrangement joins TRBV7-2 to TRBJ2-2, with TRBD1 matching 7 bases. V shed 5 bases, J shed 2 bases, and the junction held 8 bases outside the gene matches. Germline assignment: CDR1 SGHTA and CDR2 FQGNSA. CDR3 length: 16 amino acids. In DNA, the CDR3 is TGTGCCAGCAGCAGTCTCGGGACAGCCAACACCGGGGAGCTGTTTTTT. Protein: CASSSLGTANTGELFF.

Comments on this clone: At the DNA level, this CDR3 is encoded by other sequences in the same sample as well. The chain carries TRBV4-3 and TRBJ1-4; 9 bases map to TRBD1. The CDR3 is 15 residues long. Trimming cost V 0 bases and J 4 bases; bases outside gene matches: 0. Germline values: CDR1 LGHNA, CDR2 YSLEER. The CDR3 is CASSQEGQGNEKLFF. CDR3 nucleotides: TGCGCCAGCAGCCAAGAGGGACAGGGTAATGAAAAACTGTTTTTT.

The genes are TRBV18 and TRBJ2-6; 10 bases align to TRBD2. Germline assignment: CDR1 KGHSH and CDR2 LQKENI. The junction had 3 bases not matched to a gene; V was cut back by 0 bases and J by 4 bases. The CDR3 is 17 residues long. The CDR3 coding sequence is TGTGCCAGCTCACCACCGGGACTAGCGTTCGGGGCCAACGTCCTGACTTTC. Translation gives CASSPPGLAFGANVLTF.

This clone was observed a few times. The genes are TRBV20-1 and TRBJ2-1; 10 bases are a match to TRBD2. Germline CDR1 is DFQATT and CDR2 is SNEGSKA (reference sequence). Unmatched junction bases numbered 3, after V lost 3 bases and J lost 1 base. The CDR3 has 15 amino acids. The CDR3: CSASELAGSYNEQFF. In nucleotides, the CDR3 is TGCAGTGCTAGTGAACTAGCGGGGTCCTACAATGAGCAGTTCTTC.

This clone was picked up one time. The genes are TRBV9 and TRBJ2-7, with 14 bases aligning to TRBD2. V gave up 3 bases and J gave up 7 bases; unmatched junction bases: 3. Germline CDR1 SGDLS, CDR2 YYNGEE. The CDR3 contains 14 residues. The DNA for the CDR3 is TGTGCCAGCAGCGCGGGACTAGCGGGGGAAGAGCAGTACTTC. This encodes CASSAGLAGEEQYF.

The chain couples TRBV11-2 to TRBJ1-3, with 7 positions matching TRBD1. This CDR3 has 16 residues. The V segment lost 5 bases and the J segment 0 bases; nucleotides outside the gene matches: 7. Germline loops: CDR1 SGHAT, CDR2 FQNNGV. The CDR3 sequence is CASSTLTGFSGNTIYF. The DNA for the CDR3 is TGTGCCAGCAGCACCTTGACAGGGTTCTCTGGAAACACCATATATTTT.

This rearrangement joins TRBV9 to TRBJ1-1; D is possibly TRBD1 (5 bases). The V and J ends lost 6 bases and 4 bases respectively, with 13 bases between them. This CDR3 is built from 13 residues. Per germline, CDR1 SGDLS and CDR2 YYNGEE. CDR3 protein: CASKRGGGTEAFF. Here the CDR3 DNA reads TGTGCCAGCAAACGGGGCGGGGGCACTGAAGCTTTCTTT.

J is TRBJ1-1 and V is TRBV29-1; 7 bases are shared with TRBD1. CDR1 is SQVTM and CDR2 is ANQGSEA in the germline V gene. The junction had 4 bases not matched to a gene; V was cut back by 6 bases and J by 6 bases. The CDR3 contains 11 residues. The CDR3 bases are TGCAGCGTGCACAGGGGAGCTGAAGCTTTCTTT. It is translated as CSVHRGAEAFF.

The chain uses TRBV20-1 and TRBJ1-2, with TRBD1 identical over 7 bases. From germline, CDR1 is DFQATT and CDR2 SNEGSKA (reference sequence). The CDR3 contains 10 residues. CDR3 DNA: TGCAGCTCCGGGACAGTCGGCTACACCTTC. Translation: CSSGTVGYTF.

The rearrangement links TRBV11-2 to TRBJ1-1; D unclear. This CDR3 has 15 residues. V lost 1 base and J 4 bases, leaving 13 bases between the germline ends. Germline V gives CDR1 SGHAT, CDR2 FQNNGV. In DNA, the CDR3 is TGTGCCAGCAGCTTAGCTCGGAGGGATTCCACTGAAGCTTTCTTT. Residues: CASSLARRDSTEAFF.

In DNA, the CDR3 is TGTGCCATCAGTCTTCGTCAGGGGGGAACTGAAGCTTTCTTT. It specifies CAISLRQGGTEAFF. This chain joins TRBV10-3 and TRBJ1-1, with TRBD1 matching over 7 bases. Trimming removed 5 bases from V and 5 bases from J; junction bases left unmatched: 8. CDR3 length equals 14 residues. The germline CDR1 and CDR2 sequences are ENHRY and SYGVKD.

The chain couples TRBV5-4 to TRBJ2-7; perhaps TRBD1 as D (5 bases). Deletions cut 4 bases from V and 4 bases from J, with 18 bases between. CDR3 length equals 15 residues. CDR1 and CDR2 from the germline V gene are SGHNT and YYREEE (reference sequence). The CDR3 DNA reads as TGTGCCAGCAGCCAGGGTAGGCAGGGTTGGTACGAGCAGTACTTC. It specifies CASSQGRQGWYEQYF.

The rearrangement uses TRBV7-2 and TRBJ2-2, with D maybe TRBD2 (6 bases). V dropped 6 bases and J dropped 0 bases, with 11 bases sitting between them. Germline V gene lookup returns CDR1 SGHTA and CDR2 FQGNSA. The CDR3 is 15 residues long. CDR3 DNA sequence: TGTGCCAGCAGGTGGGGACTGACGAACACCGGGGAGCTGTTTTTT. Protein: CASRWGLTNTGELFF.

DNA for the CDR3: TGTGCCAGCAGCGACCAGGGGGGTTGGACTGAAGCTTTCTTT. It yields the protein CASSDQGGWTEAFF. The chain uses TRBV6-2 or TRBV6-3 and TRBJ1-1; TRBD1 agrees at 7 bases. The CDR3 extends over 14 amino acids. The germline V gene has CDR1 MNHEY and CDR2 SVGEGT. V shed 6 bases and J 5 bases; nucleotides not matched to a gene: 9.

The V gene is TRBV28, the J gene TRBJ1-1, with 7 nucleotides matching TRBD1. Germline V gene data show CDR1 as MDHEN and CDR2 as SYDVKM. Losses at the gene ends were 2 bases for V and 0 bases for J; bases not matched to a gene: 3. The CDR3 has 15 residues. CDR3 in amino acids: CASSLPGQMNTEAFF. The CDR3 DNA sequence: TGTGCCAGCAGTTTACCGGGACAGATGAACACTGAAGCTTTCTTT.

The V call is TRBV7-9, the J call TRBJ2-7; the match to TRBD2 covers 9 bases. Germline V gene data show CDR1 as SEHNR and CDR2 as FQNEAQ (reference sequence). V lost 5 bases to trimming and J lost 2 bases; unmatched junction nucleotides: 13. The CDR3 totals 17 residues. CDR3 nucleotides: TGTGCCAGCAGCAAGAACAGCGGGGGGCCTGTCGCCTACGAGCAGTACTTC. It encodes CASSKNSGGPVAYEQYF.

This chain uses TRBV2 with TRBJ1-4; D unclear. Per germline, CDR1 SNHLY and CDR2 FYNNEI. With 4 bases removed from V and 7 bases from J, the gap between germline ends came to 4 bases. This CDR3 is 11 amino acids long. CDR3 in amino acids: CASSGGEKLFF. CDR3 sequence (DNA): TGTGCCAGCAGTGGAGGTGAAAAACTGTTTTTT.

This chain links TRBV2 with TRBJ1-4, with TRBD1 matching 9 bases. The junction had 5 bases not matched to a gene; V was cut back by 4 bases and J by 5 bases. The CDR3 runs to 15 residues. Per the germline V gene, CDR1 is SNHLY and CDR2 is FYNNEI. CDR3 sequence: CASSALGTGNEKLFF. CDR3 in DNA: TGTGCCAGCAGTGCTTTGGGGACAGGGAATGAAAAACTGTTTTTT.

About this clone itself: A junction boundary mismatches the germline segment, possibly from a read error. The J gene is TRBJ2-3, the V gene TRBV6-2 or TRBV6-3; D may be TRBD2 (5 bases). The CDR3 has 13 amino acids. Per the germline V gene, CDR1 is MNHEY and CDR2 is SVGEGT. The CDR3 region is CASSRASRDTQYF. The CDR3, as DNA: TGTGCCAGCAGTAGGGCTAGCAGAGATACGCAGTATTTT.

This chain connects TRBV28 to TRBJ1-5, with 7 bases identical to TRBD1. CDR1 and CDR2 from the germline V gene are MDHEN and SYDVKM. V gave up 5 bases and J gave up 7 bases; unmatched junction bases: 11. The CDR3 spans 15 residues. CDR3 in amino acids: CASSLDRVRGQPQHF. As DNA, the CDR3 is TGTGCCAGCAGTCTCGACAGGGTAAGAGGGCAGCCCCAGCATTTT.

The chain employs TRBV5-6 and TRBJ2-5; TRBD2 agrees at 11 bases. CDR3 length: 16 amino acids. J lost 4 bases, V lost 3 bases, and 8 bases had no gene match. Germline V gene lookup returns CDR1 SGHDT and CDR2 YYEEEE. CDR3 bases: TGTGCCAGCAGCTCTACGACTAGCGGGAAGGGAGAGACCCAGTACTTC. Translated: CASSSTTSGKGETQYF.

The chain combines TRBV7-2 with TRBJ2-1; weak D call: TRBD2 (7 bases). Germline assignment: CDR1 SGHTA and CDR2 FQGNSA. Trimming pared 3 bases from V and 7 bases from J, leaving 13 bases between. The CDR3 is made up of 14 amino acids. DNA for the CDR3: TGTGCCAGCAGCTTGGGGGGGGCCGGGAATGAGCAGTTCTTC. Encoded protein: CASSLGGAGNEQFF. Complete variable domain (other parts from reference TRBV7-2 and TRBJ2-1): GAGVSQSPSNKVTEKGKDVELRCDPISGHTALYWYRQSLGQGLEFLIYFQGNSAPDKSGLPSDRFSAERTGGSVSTLTIQRTQQEDSAVYLCASSLGGAGNEQFFGPGTRLTVL.

The CDR3 spells CASSPQGQTSRYTF. Here the CDR3 DNA reads TGTGCCAGCAGCCCCCAGGGACAGACCAGTCGCTACACCTTC. This chain links TRBV7-2 with TRBJ1-2; 7 nucleotides match TRBD1. The germline V gene encodes CDR1 SGHTA and CDR2 FQGNSA. The CDR3 consists of 14 residues. Trimming at V came to 5 bases and at J to 9 bases, leaving 12 bases not matched to a gene.

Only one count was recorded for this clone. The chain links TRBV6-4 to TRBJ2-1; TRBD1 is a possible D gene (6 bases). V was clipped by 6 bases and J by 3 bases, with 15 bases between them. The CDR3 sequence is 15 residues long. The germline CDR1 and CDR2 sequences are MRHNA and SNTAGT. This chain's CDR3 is CASSPGTTRYNEQFF. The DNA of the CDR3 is TGTGCCAGCAGCCCCGGGACAACGCGCTACAATGAGCAGTTCTTC.

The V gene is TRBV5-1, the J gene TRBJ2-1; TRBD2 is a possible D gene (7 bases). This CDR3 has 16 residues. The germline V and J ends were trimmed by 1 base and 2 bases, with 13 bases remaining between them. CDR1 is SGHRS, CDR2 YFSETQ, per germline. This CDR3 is CASSLRGGGTYNEQFF. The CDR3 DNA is TGCGCCAGCAGCTTGAGGGGCGGGGGCACCTACAATGAGCAGTTCTTC.

CDR3 residues: CASSRRTSGESYEQYF. The DNA for the CDR3 is TGTGCCAGCAGCCGCCGGACTAGCGGGGAATCCTACGAGCAGTACTTC. The chain joins TRBV4-2 to TRBJ2-7; 12 bases are shared with TRBD2. With V trimmed by 4 bases and J by 1 base, 5 bases remained unmatched. The germline CDR1 and CDR2 sequences are LGHNA and YNFKEQ. This CDR3 region has 16 residues.

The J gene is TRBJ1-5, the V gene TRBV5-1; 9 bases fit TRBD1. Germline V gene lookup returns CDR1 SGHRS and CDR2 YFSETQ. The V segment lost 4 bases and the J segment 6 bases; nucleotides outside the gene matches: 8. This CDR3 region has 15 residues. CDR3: CASSATGGAGQPQHF. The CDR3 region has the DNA TGCGCCAGCAGCGCTACAGGGGGCGCGGGTCAGCCCCAGCATTTT.

The CDR3 coding sequence is TGTGCCAGCAGCCTCGGGACAGGGGCCCCGATGAATCAGCCCCAGCATTTT. Amino acids: CASSLGTGAPMNQPQHF. The chain joins TRBV3-1 (or the pseudogene TRBV3-2) to TRBJ1-5; 10 nucleotides agree with TRBD1. CDR3 length equals 17 residues. With 4 bases clipped from V and 4 bases from J, the junction kept 10 bases outside the gene matches. CDR1 LGHDT and CDR2 YNNKEL come from the germline V gene (reference sequence).